Below, one T cell receptor beta chain is given with its context. The antigen remains undetermined. Germline V gene data show CDR1 as SQVTM and CDR2 as ANQGSEA. The J segment lost 7 bases and the V segment lost 4 bases, leaving 7 bases of the junction unmatched. The CDR3 is 13 amino acids. This sample is drawn from a study of shared clonotypes between healthy human individuals. Study-level background: Per donor, three plates held CD4 naive cells, three held CD4 memory, two held CD8 naive and one held CD8 memory.

Sorted-subset replicate PCRs used around 200 ng of genomic DNA. This amount corresponded to 30,000 to 35,000 T cell genomes. Produced via immunoSEQ multiplex PCR; TCRdb's table is partial and in-frame only. There are around 2.1 million clones in the sample; around 95% occur only once, and around 0.13% lies in the top ten. Study-wide findings and caveats: Naive subsets tended to show greater estimated richness than memory subsets. Clonotypes not shared had lower generation probabilities than those common to all four donors.

The TCR originated in a man in his late teens or twenties in good health. The sample was naive CD4+ T cells sorted from blood. The sample's subset: CD45RA+ positively selected. The rearrangement uses TRBV29-1 and TRBJ2-3; 8 bases agree with TRBD1. The CDR3 region is CSVVAGGQNTQYF. The CDR3 DNA reads as TGCAGCGTTGTTGCAGGGGGCCAGAATACGCAGTATTTT.